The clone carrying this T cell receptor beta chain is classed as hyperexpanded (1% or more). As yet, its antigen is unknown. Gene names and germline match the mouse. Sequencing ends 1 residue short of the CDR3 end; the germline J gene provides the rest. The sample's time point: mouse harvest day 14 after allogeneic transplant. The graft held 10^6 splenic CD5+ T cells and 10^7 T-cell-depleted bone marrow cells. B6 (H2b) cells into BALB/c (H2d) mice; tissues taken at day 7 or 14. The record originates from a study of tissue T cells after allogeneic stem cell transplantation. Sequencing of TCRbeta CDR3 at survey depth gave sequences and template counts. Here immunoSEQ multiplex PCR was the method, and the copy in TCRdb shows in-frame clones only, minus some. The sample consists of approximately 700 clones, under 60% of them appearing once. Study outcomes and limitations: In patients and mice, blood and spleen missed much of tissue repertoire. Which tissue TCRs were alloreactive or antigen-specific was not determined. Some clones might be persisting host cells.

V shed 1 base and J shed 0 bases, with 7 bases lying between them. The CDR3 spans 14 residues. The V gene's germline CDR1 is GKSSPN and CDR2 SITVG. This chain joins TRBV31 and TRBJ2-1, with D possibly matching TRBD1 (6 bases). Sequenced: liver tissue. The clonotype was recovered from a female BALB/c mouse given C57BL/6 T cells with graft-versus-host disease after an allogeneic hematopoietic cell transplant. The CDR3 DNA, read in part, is TGTGCCTGGAGTCACAGGGTTAACTATGCTGAGCAGTTC. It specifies CAWSHRVNYAEQF. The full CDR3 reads CAWSHRVNYAEQFF. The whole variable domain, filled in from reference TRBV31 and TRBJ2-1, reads AQTIHQWPVAEIKAVGSPLSLGCTIKGKSSPNLYWYWQATGGTLQQLFYSITVGQVESVVQLNLSASRPKDDQFILSTEKLLLSHSGFYLCAWSHRVNYAEQFFGPGTRLTVL.